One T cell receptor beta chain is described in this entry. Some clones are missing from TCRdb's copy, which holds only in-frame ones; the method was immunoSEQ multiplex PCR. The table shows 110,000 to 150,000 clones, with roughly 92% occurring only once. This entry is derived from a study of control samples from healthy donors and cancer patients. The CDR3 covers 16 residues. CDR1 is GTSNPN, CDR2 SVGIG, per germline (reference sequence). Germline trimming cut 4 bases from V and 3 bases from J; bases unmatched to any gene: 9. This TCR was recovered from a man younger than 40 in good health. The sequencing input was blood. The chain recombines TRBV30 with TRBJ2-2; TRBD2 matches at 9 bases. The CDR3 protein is CAWTVSTSGYTGELFF. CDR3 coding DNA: TGTGCCTGGACAGTTTCGACTAGCGGATACACCGGGGAGCTGTTTTTT.